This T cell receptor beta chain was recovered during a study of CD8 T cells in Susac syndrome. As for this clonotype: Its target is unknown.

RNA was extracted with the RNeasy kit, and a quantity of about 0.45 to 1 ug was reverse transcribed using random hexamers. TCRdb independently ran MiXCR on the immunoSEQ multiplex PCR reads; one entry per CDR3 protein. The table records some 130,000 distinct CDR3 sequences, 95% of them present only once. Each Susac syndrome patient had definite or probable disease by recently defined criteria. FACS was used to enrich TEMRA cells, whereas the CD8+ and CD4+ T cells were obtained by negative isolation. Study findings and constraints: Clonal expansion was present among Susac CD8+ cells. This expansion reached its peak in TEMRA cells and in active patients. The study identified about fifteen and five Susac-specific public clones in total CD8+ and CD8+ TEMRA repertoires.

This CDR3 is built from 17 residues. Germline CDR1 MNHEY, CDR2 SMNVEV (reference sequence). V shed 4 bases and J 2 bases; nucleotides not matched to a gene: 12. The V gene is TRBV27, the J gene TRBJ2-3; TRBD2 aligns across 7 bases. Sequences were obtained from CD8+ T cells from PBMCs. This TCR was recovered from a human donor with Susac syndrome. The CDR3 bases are TGTGCCAGCAGTTGGGCGCCACTAGCGAGGAACACAGATACGCAGTATTTT. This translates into CASSWAPLARNTDTQYF.